This passage covers 26 T cell receptor beta chains from one sample sequenced in a study of cytotoxic CD8 clonotypes in ibrutinib-treated CLL. Measured with immunoSEQ multiplex PCR; TCRdb has only the in-frame clones, and not every one. The sample lists about 200,000 clones; about 75% were seen once. The sample in question was PBMCs, obtained after 12 months of ibrutinib treatment. Every receptor here comes from a human donor with chronic lymphocytic leukemia.

V and J are TRBV19 and TRBJ1-1, with 8 bases aligning to TRBD1. This CDR3 contains 17 residues. With 3 bases clipped from V and 0 bases from J, the junction kept 9 bases outside the gene matches. In germline, CDR1 is LNHDA, CDR2 SQIVND (reference sequence). In nucleotides, the CDR3 is TGTGCCAGTAGTATGGAGGGGACAGGTCTTATGAACACTGAAGCTTTCTTT. This encodes CASSMEGTGLMNTEAFF.

The chain couples TRBV18 to TRBJ2-7, with 9 bases lining up with TRBD1. The V gene end was trimmed by 5 bases and the J gene end by 12 bases; junction bases not matched to a gene: 11. CDR3 length: 13 residues. Germline lookup yields CDR1 KGHSH and CDR2 LQKENI. The DNA of the CDR3 is TGTGCCAGCTCAGTAGGACAGGGGTACGTGGGGTACTTC. It is translated as CASSVGQGYVGYF.

V gene TRBV28 combines with J gene TRBJ1-1; tentative D call: TRBD1 (6 bases). Germline V lookup: CDR1 MDHEN, CDR2 SYDVKM. Trimming cost V 7 bases and J 3 bases, with 12 bases left between them. The CDR3 totals 13 residues. CDR3 sequence reads: CASNQGRYTEAFF. For the CDR3, the DNA is TGTGCCAGCAATCAGGGGAGGTACACTGAAGCTTTCTTT.

This clone was detected a few times. The rearrangement joins TRBV27 to TRBJ2-5, with TRBD1 matching 8 bases. CDR1 MNHEY and CDR2 SMNVEV come from the germline V gene (reference sequence). The CDR3 has 12 amino acids. Trimming took 8 bases from V and 5 from J; bases not matched to a gene: 4. CDR3 sequence (DNA): TGTGCCAGCCGCCACAGGGGGGAGACCCAGTACTTC. This codes for CASRHRGETQYF.

This clone was observed a few times. The chain recombines TRBV6-6 with TRBJ2-1, with 7 bases that match TRBD1. CDR3 length: 12 residues. V trimming: 7 bases; J trimming: 8 bases; junction bases outside the gene matches: 5. Germline CDR1 is MNHNY and CDR2 is SVGAGI (reference sequence). In DNA form, the CDR3 reads TGTGCCAGCATGGGACAGATGCATGAGCAGTTCTTC. Translated, it gives CASMGQMHEQFF.

The V call is TRBV7-2, the J call TRBJ2-3, with D perhaps matching TRBD2 (6 bases). This CDR3 has 15 residues. Germline CDR1 is SGHTA and CDR2 is FQGNSA. Deletions cut 5 bases from V and 4 bases from J, with 16 bases between. This chain's CDR3 is CASSHGGARADTQYF. In nucleotides, the CDR3 is TGTGCCAGCAGCCACGGAGGGGCCAGGGCAGATACGCAGTATTTT.

The rearrangement joins TRBV5-1 to TRBJ1-1; 8 positions match TRBD1. The V gene's germline CDR1 is SGHRS and CDR2 YFSETQ. CDR3 length: 14 residues. Trimming took 7 bases from V and 6 from J; bases not matched to a gene: 11. CDR3 in DNA: TGCGCCAGCCAGAGCACGACAGGGGTCGCTGAAGCTTTCTTT. Translating gives CASQSTTGVAEAFF. Full variable domain (remainder filled in from reference TRBV5-1 and TRBJ1-1): KAGVTQTPRYLIKTRGQQVTLSCSPISGHRSVSWYQQTPGQGLQFLFEYFSETQRNKGNFPGRFSGRQFSNSRSEMNVSTLELGDSALYLCASQSTTGVAEAFFGQGTRLTVV.

The chain is built from TRBV13 and TRBJ1-2; D is ambiguous. The CDR3 has 14 residues. In germline, CDR1 is PRHDT, CDR2 FYEKMQ (reference sequence). The V and J ends lost 1 base and 4 bases respectively, with 10 bases between them. CDR3 nucleotides: TGTGCCAGCAGCTTAGTCGGGGATACCTATGGCTACACCTTC. Its translation is CASSLVGDTYGYTF.

This chain links TRBV11-2 with TRBJ1-2, with 8 bases identical to TRBD1. Germline assignment: CDR1 SGHAT and CDR2 FQNNGV. CDR3 length: 17 residues. The trim removed 5 bases at V and 8 bases at J, leaving 19 bases unmatched. In DNA, the CDR3 is TGTGCCAGCAGCCCCCTGACGGGTGCAGGGGGCGTGGGGGGCTACACCTTC. Translated: CASSPLTGAGGVGGYTF. Complete variable domain (other parts from reference TRBV11-2 and TRBJ1-2): EAGVAQSPRYKIIEKRQSVAFWCNPISGHATLYWYQQILGQGPKLLIQFQNNGVVDDSQLPKDRFSAERLKGVDSTLKIQPAKLEDSAVYLCASSPLTGAGGVGGYTFGSGTRLTVV.

The rearrangement links TRBV30 to TRBJ1-5; D is unresolved. Deletions cut 1 base from V and 5 bases from J, with 21 bases between. This CDR3 comprises 17 residues. Per the germline V gene, CDR1 is GTSNPN and CDR2 is SVGIG (reference sequence). The CDR3 loop is CAWSALGRGSLYQPQHF. Written as DNA, the CDR3 is TGTGCCTGGAGTGCATTAGGGCGAGGTTCACTTTATCAGCCCCAGCATTTT.

This clone was counted once. This sequence joins TRBV10-2 and TRBJ2-4; 8 bases fit TRBD1. The CDR3 totals 17 residues. The germline CDR1 and CDR2 sequences are WSHSY and SAAADI. The trim removed 3 bases at V and 0 bases at J, leaving 7 bases unmatched. DNA of the CDR3: TGCGCCAGCAGTGAATCTACAGGGGGGATAGCCAAAAACATTCAGTACTTC. Protein sequence: CASSESTGGIAKNIQYF.

This chain links TRBV28 with TRBJ2-7; D ambiguous. This CDR3 region has 13 residues. Trimming cost V 5 bases and J 2 bases, with 10 bases left between them. Per the germline V gene, CDR1 is MDHEN and CDR2 is SYDVKM. CDR3 in DNA: TGTGCCAGCAGTACCTCAACTCCCTACGAGCAGTACTTC. Protein: CASSTSTPYEQYF.

V gene TRBV18 combines with J gene TRBJ2-5; D may be TRBD2 (7 bases). V was trimmed by 2 bases and J by 5 bases, leaving 12 bases between them. Germline V CDR1 and CDR2: KGHSH, LQKENI. The CDR3 contains 14 residues. CDR3 sequence: CASSPWGGRETQYF. The CDR3 DNA reads TGTGCCAGCTCACCATGGGGGGGCCGGGAGACCCAGTACTTC. The full variable domain, with the rest looked up from reference TRBV18 and TRBJ2-5, is NAGVMQNPRHLVRRRGQEARLRCSPMKGHSHVYWYRQLPEEGLKFMVYLQKENIIDESGMPKERFSAEFPKEGPSILRIQQVVRGDSAAYFCASSPWGGRETQYFGPGTRLLVL.

The J gene is TRBJ2-6, the V gene TRBV27; D not certain. The CDR3 sequence is 15 residues long. The germline V gene has CDR1 MNHEY and CDR2 SMNVEV (reference sequence). V gave up 6 bases and J gave up 0 bases, with 9 bases separating them. The CDR3 sequence: CASSSRNSGANVLTF. The CDR3 DNA sequence: TGTGCCAGCAGCTCTCGGAACTCTGGGGCCAACGTCCTGACTTTC. The whole variable domain, remainder taken from reference TRBV27 and TRBJ2-6, is EAQVTQNPRYLITVTGKKLTVTCSQNMNHEYMSWYRQDPGLGLRQIYYSMNVEVTDKGDVPEGYKVSRKEKRNFPLILESPSPNQTSLYFCASSSRNSGANVLTFGAGSRLTVL.

J is TRBJ2-5 and V is TRBV25-1, with a weak D call TRBD2 (6 bases). The CDR3 has 16 residues. Germline assignment: CDR1 MGHDK and CDR2 SYGVNS. The V and J ends lost 3 bases and 3 bases respectively, with 17 bases between them. The CDR3: CASSEYVGGIKETQYF. DNA for the CDR3: TGTGCCAGCAGTGAGTACGTCGGGGGTATTAAAGAGACCCAGTACTTC.

This chain joins TRBV11-2 and TRBJ1-4; TRBD1 might be the D (6 bases). The germline V gene has CDR1 SGHAT and CDR2 FQNNGV. There are 15 residues in the CDR3. V was pared by 1 base and J by 8 bases, with 14 bases between. The CDR3 DNA is TGTGCCAGCAGCTTAGGGTCAGGGGCCGGGGAAAAACTGTTTTTT. Residues: CASSLGSGAGEKLFF.

Note on this clone: Different DNA sequences within this sample yield the same CDR3. The chain is built from TRBV4-1 and TRBJ2-7; possible D gene TRBD2, 6 bases. The CDR3 is made up of 13 amino acids. Germline CDR1 and CDR2: MGHRA and YSYEKL. Trimming took off 0 bases at V and 4 bases at J, with 7 bases between the two ends. Here the CDR3 reads CASSQDRGYEQYF. In nucleotides, the CDR3 is TGCGCCAGCAGCCAAGATCGGGGGTACGAGCAGTACTTC.

The CDR3 sequence: CAFQGWNTEAFF. CDR3 DNA sequence: TGTGCCTTTCAGGGGTGGAACACTGAAGCTTTCTTT. The V call is TRBV5-3, the J call TRBJ1-1; a weak D match, TRBD1 (6 bases). TRBV5-3 is marked as an open reading frame, function uncertain. Trimming took off 10 bases at V and 1 base at J, with 11 bases between the two ends. The CDR3 contains 12 residues.

V is TRBV27 and J is TRBJ2-7; tentatively, D is TRBD1 (6 bases). V was cut by 2 bases and J by 4 bases, with 18 bases left in between. The CDR3 covers 16 residues. CDR1 is MNHEY, CDR2 SMNVEV, per germline (reference sequence). Written as DNA, the CDR3 is TGTGCCAGCAGTTTAAAACCGACAGGTCCCGGTTACGAGCAGTACTTC. It translates to CASSLKPTGPGYEQYF.

V and J are TRBV10-2 and TRBJ2-7; tentatively, D is TRBD2 (6 bases). Trimming cost V 6 bases and J 4 bases, with 16 bases left between them. Looked up from germline, CDR1 is WSHSY and CDR2 is SAAADI. There are 14 residues in the CDR3. CDR3 sequence reads: CASRLGTAGYEQYF. In DNA, the CDR3 is TGCGCCAGCAGGTTAGGGACGGCGGGGTACGAGCAGTACTTC.

The chain employs TRBV7-6 and TRBJ2-2; 9 nucleotides line up with TRBD1. CDR1 is SGHVS and CDR2 is FNYEAQ in the germline V gene. The CDR3 runs to 16 residues. Trimming cost V 4 bases and J 4 bases; bases outside gene matches: 7. CDR3 nucleotide sequence: TGTGCCAGCAGCTCACCGGGACAGGGAGTCACCGGGGAGCTGTTTTTT. Translating it yields CASSSPGQGVTGELFF. The full variable domain, rest sourced from reference TRBV7-6 and TRBJ2-2, is GAGVSQSPRYKVTKRGQDVALRCDPISGHVSLYWYRQALGQGPEFLTYFNYEAQQDKSGLPNDRFSAERPEGSISTLTIQRTEQRDSAMYRCASSSPGQGVTGELFFGEGSRLTVL.

The chain recombines TRBV7-2 with TRBJ2-5; tentative D call: TRBD2 (6 bases). The CDR3 sequence is 15 residues long. The V end was cut by 2 bases, the J end by 5 bases, with 15 bases between. The germline V gene has CDR1 SGHTA and CDR2 FQGNSA. The CDR3 here is CASSLTPGRMETQYF. The DNA of the CDR3 is TGTGCCAGCAGCTTAACTCCAGGGAGGATGGAGACCCAGTACTTC.

This chain connects TRBV18 to TRBJ1-5; D is uncertain. Trimming pared 3 bases from V and 7 bases from J, leaving 13 bases between. The germline gives CDR1 KGHSH, CDR2 LQKENI. CDR3 size: 14 residues. CDR3 nucleotides: TGTGCCAGCTCACCTGCCGGGAGTGACCAGCCCCAGCATTTT. This sequence encodes CASSPAGSDQPQHF.

The chain uses TRBV28 and TRBJ2-7; 7 bases are a match to TRBD2. With V trimmed by 6 bases and J by 6 bases, 14 bases remained unmatched. The CDR3 runs to 15 residues. Germline V gene data show CDR1 as MDHEN and CDR2 as SYDVKM. CDR3 residues: CASRYTGTTLGEQYF. CDR3 DNA sequence: TGTGCCAGCAGATACACCGGGACTACCCTAGGCGAGCAGTACTTC.

The J gene is TRBJ1-2, the V gene TRBV29-1, with a tentative D call TRBD1 (5 bases). The germline gives CDR1 SQVTM, CDR2 ANQGSEA. V was shortened by 4 bases and J by 4 bases, with 19 bases between the two germline ends. The CDR3 is 15 residues long. Here the CDR3 DNA reads TGCAGCGTTGCCGTGGAGGGGCCAGAACCCTATGGCTACACCTTC. Translation gives CSVAVEGPEPYGYTF.

This clone was seen more than once but under ten times. This chain links TRBV20-1 with TRBJ1-4; D gene ambiguous. Trimming shortened V by 8 bases and J by 8 bases, and 12 bases separated the two germline ends. The CDR3 has 11 amino acids. Per the germline V gene, CDR1 is DFQATT and CDR2 is SNEGSKA (reference sequence). The CDR3 spells CSLRLGEKLFF. The CDR3 region has the DNA TGCAGTCTTAGGTTGGGCGAAAAACTGTTTTTT.